Sequencing of this T cell receptor beta chain was carried out in a study of cytomegalovirus exposure and HLA in healthy donors. Study-level background: As an earlier analysis found, around 190 million T cells yielded about 120 million unique TCR beta sequences.

Germline loops: CDR1 MDHEN, CDR2 SYDVKM. The V end lost 4 bases, the J end lost 7 bases, and 17 bases lay between the germline ends. This CDR3 is 15 amino acids long. Study findings and constraints: TCR beta V- and J-gene trimming, according to a later analysis, was linked to a missense DCLRE1C variant. Immune exposure was documented only through CMV serostatus. There were some V segments, including TRBV6-2 and TRBV6-3, excluded as indistinguishable.

60 Vbeta and 13 Jbeta primers were used in PCR. Profiled with immunoSEQ multiplex PCR; TCRdb holds only in-frame clones, not every one. This sample has about 190,000 clones; around 84% occur once, and the top ten carry about 1.7%. Remarks on this clone: Its antigen is currently unknown.

The rearrangement links TRBV28 to TRBJ1-5; tentatively, D is TRBD1 (6 bases). This receptor was obtained from a woman aged 18-29 years in good health and CMV-seronegative. The source material was PBMCs. In nucleotides, the CDR3 is TGTGCCAGCAGTTCACTGGACAGAGGAGTACAGCCCCAGCATTTT. Protein product: CASSSLDRGVQPQHF.